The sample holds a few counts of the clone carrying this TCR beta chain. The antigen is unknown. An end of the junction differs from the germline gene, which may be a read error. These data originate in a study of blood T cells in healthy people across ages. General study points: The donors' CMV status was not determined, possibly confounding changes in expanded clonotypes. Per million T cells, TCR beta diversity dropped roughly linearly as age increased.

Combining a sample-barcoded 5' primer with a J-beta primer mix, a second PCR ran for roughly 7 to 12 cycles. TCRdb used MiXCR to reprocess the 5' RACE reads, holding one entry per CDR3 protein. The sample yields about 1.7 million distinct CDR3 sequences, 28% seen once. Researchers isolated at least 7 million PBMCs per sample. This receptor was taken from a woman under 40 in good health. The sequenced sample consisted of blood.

CDR3: CSARDPSGLLSQLQHF. DNA of the CDR3: TGCAGTGCTAGAGACCCCTCGGGACTATTGAGTCAGCTCCAGCATTTT. The chain has TRBV20-1 and TRBJ1-5, with a possible D match to TRBD1 (5 bases). The CDR3 sequence is 16 residues long. Germline CDR1 and CDR2: DFQATT and SNEGSKA (reference sequence).